This T cell receptor (beta chain) appears in the sequencing data of a study of blood T cell repertoires in COVID-19. Study at large: Collection of acute and convalescent COVID-19 samples took place in the United States, Italy and Spain. PBMCs, B-cell-depleted T cells, or T cells were the source of the cDNA or gDNA that made up the material.

In the original analysis: Reference gene primer amplification in the assay estimated nucleated cell counts. Produced via immunoSEQ multiplex PCR; TCRdb's table is partial and in-frame only. D and trimming were read from the DNA, whereas the V and J calls and clone size are those reported in that table. The data show fewer than 65,000 clones, approximately 82% seen once. The CDR3 runs 12 residues. Germline CDR1 and CDR2: SQVTM and ANQGSEA. V lost 3 bases and J 3 bases, leaving 8 bases between the germline ends. This clonotype originated in a man in his fifties or sixties with acute or convalescent COVID-19. The chain links TRBV29-1 to TRBJ1-2; a possible D gene is TRBD1 (6 bases). Material for sequencing was peripheral blood. CDR3 sequence: CSVDGQHYGYTF. The CDR3, as DNA: TGCAGCGTTGACGGACAGCACTATGGCTACACCTTC.